The 16 T cell receptor beta chains listed next were all sequenced from one sample in a study of CD8 T cells in ankylosing spondylitis. TCRdb fed the 5' RACE reads into MiXCR, producing one record per CDR3 protein. Seen here are under 250,000 distinct CDR3 sequences, about 10% observed once, and the top ten hold around 6.5%. Source material: blood, either unsorted or a sorted T cell fraction (not recorded which). Receptors originate from a male donor with ankylosing spondylitis or in good health (not recorded which).

This clonotype has a count of ten or more. The chain employs TRBV6-1 and TRBJ2-7; D uncertain. This CDR3 is 13 amino acids long. V lost 6 bases, J lost 1 base, and 10 bases lay in between. Germline CDR1 and CDR2: MNHNS and SASEGT. The CDR3 loop is CASSQGPSYEQYF. The CDR3 bases are TGTGCCAGCAGCCAAGGACCTTCCTACGAGCAGTACTTC.

This clonotype was detected ten times or more. CDR3 sequence reads: CASSRGLAGGTDTQYF. CDR3 nucleotide sequence: TGTGCCAGCAGCAGGGGACTAGCGGGAGGAACAGATACGCAGTATTTT. This sequence joins TRBV5-5 and TRBJ2-3, with 15 positions matching TRBD2. Per the germline V gene, CDR1 is SGHKS and CDR2 is YYEKEE (reference sequence). V was clipped by 4 bases and J by 3 bases; unmatched bases: 3. CDR3 size: 16 residues.

Worth noting for this clonotype: A much larger clone sits a single nucleotide away, making a read error possible. The V and J genes are TRBV5-1 and TRBJ2-4; 11 bases match TRBD2. There are 22 residues in the CDR3. Germline trimming cut 4 bases from V and 0 bases from J; bases unmatched to any gene: 21. The germline CDR1 and CDR2 sequences are SGHRS and YFSETQ. CDR3 bases: TGCGCCAGCAGCCCGTACGAACCGGTACTAGCGGGGGCCTATCTAGCCAAAAACATTCAGTACTTC. It specifies CASSPYEPVLAGAYLAKNIQYF.

This clonotype was observed a few times. J is TRBJ2-5 and V is TRBV27; 11 bases align to TRBD2. There are 15 residues in the CDR3. CDR1 MNHEY and CDR2 SMNVEV come from the germline V gene (reference sequence). V was pared by 3 bases and J by 2 bases, with 2 bases of the junction left unmatched. In DNA, the CDR3 is TGTGCCAGCAGTTTCCGGACTAGCGGGCAAGAGACCCAGTACTTC. As protein: CASSFRTSGQETQYF.

The rearrangement links TRBV6-1 to TRBJ2-7; no clear D gene. The CDR3 has 13 residues. CDR1 is MNHNS, CDR2 SASEGT, per germline. V was pared by 5 bases and J by 0 bases, with 8 bases between. In DNA form, the CDR3 reads TGTGCCAGCAGTCCTTTCCCCTCCTACGAGCAGTACTTC. This sequence encodes CASSPFPSYEQYF.

There are a few counts of this clonotype. The rearrangement joins TRBV12-3 or TRBV12-4 to TRBJ2-5, with a possible D match to TRBD2 (7 bases). With 6 bases removed from V and 5 bases from J, the gap between germline ends came to 19 bases. This CDR3 spans 15 amino acids. The DNA of the CDR3 is TGTGCCAGCAGGCTGGGGGGGCTGGGGGCGGAGACCCAGTACTTC. Translating it yields CASRLGGLGAETQYF.

In this sample, this clonotype turned up a few times. The chain has TRBV3-1 and TRBJ1-4; D uncertain. The CDR3 is 14 residues long. CDR1 and CDR2 (germline): LGHDT, YNNKEL (reference sequence). The ends were cut back, 2 bases at V and 2 bases at J, with 6 bases in the middle. The CDR3 DNA follows: TGTGCCAGCAGCCAACGGGCTACTAATGAAAAACTGTTTTTT. Translating gives CASSQRATNEKLFF.

This clonotype was detected many times. The rearrangement uses TRBV6-1 and TRBJ2-7, with D perhaps TRBD2 (5 bases). Germline-derived CDR1 and CDR2 are MNHNS and SASEGT. The length of the CDR3 is 14 residues. V was pared by 7 bases and J by 0 bases, with 13 bases between. The CDR3 DNA is TGTGCCAGCAAGGAAGAGCGGAACTCCTACGAGCAGTACTTC. Translating gives CASKEERNSYEQYF.

This clonotype has ten or more counts. CDR3 bases: TGTGCCAGCAGTTTTGGGACAGGAACCACCTACGAGCAGTACTTC. As protein: CASSFGTGTTYEQYF. The V and J genes are TRBV27 and TRBJ2-7, with 8 bases fitting TRBD1. The CDR3 extends over 15 amino acids. Germline assignment: CDR1 MNHEY and CDR2 SMNVEV (reference sequence). Trimming took 3 bases from V and 2 from J; bases not matched to a gene: 6.

This clonotype occurred many times. The chain recombines TRBV5-1 with TRBJ2-7; the match to TRBD1 covers 7 bases. Germline values: CDR1 SGHRS, CDR2 YFSETQ. Trimming removed 3 bases from V and 6 bases from J; junction bases left unmatched: 9. CDR3 length: 14 residues. This chain's CDR3 is CASSYRDSFSEQYF. CDR3 in DNA: TGCGCCAGCAGCTACCGGGACAGTTTCTCCGAGCAGTACTTC.

This clonotype was seen ten or more times. The chain is built from TRBV7-6 and TRBJ2-3; no clear D. This CDR3 is built from 15 residues. Germline CDR1 reads SGHVS; CDR2 reads FNYEAQ. Trimming removed 7 bases from V and 2 bases from J, with 16 bases in between. CDR3 amino acids: CASTRDTFSTDTQYF. In DNA, the CDR3 is TGTGCCAGCACCAGAGACACCTTCTCCACAGATACGCAGTATTTT.

On this clonotype itself: Its ends do not fully match the called genes, so a read error is possible. This chain uses TRBV28 with TRBJ2-1, with D perhaps matching TRBD2 (5 bases). CDR1 and CDR2 (germline): MDHEN, SYDVKM. This CDR3 spans 12 amino acids. The CDR3 here is CASSSLLGARAF. CDR3 DNA sequence: TGTGCCAGCAGTTCCCTTTTGGGAGCTAGGGCCTTC.

The rearrangement joins TRBV5-1 to TRBJ2-1, with no clear D. The CDR3 totals 14 residues. V shed 0 bases and J shed 7 bases, with 11 bases lying between them. In germline, CDR1 is SGHRS, CDR2 YFSETQ. This chain's CDR3 is CASSLAWGSNEQFF. The DNA of the CDR3 is TGCGCCAGCAGCTTGGCCTGGGGTAGTAATGAGCAGTTCTTC. The variable domain in full, completed from reference TRBV5-1 and TRBJ2-1, reads KAGVTQTPRYLIKTRGQQVTLSCSPISGHRSVSWYQQTPGQGLQFLFEYFSETQRNKGNFPGRFSGRQFSNSRSEMNVSTLELGDSALYLCASSLAWGSNEQFFGPGTRLTVL.

The table lists this clonotype with many counts. This chain joins TRBV5-1 and TRBJ2-2; TRBD1 matches at 9 bases. This CDR3 is 15 amino acids long. CDR1 and CDR2 from the germline V gene are SGHRS and YFSETQ. V shed 4 bases and J 7 bases; nucleotides not matched to a gene: 8. The chain's CDR3 is CASSNTGTGNGELFF. In DNA form, the CDR3 reads TGCGCCAGCAGCAATACCGGGACAGGGAACGGGGAGCTGTTTTTT.

This clonotype came up many times. V is TRBV6-1 and J is TRBJ1-1; D is unclear. The CDR3 runs to 14 residues. V lost 5 bases and J lost 5, with 15 bases in between. The V gene's germline CDR1 is MNHNS and CDR2 SASEGT. The CDR3 DNA reads as TGTGCCAGCAGTCCATTGCGTAAGGGAACTGAAGCTTTCTTT. This codes for CASSPLRKGTEAFF.

CDR3 nucleotides: TGTGCCAGCAGTGCCCTCAACCCACAGGGTGATACGCAGTATTTT. It codes for CASSALNPQGDTQYF. V and J are TRBV2 and TRBJ2-3; the D gene is possibly TRBD1 (6 bases). Per the germline V gene, CDR1 is SNHLY and CDR2 is FYNNEI. Trimming removed 4 bases at V and 6 bases at J, with 17 bases between. The length of the CDR3 is 15 residues.